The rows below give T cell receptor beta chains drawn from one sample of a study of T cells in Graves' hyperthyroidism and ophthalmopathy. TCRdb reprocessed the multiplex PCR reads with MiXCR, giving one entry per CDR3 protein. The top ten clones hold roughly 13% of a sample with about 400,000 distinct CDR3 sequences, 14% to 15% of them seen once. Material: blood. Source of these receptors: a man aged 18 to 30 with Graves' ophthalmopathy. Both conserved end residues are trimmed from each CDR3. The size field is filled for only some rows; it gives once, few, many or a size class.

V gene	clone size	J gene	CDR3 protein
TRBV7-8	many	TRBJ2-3	ASSLTYPGGYTDTQY
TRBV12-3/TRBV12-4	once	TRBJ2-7	ASSYSNQQY
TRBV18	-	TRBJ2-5	ASSPVGPPETQY
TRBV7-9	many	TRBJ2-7	ASSFRDRGYEQY
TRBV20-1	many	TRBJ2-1	SAIQYNEQF
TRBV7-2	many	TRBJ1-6	ASSLVAGYISPLH
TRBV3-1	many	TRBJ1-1	ASRTGLDQGTEAF
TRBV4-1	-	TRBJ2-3	ASSQSGEGSDTQY
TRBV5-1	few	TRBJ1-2	ASSLLSGDGYT
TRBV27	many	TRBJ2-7	ASRPSGPIYEQY
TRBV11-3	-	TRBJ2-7	ASSARTGPHKQY
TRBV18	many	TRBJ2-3	ASSPGQGVLDTQY
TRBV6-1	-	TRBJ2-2	ASGLADTGGLF
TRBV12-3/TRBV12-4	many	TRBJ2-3	ASSLHVGLADTSTDTQY
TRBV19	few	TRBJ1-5	ASRVLQGASNQPQH
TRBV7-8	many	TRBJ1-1	ASSPGHSNTEAF
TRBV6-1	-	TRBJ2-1	ASPGGPDPSEQF
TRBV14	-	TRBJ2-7	ASSQEGPRTGIYEQY
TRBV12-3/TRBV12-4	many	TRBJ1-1	ASRTTGWWAF
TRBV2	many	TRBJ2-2	ASSEVGTGELF
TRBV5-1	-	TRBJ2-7	ASGLGTGLSYEQY
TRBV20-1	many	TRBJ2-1	SANGLAGAFNEQF
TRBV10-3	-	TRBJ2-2	AITQGLEGTGELF
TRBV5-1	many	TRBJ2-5	ASSLGDNQETQY
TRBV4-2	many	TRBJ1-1	ASSQDRGGTGNTEAF
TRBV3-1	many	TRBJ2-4	ASSQDQLAGDIQY
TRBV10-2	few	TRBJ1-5	ASSDQGASNQPQH
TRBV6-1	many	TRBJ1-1	ASSDPGMNTEAF
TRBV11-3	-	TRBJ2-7	ASILGGTGAYEQY
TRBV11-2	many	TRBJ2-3	ASSLDSSSDTQY
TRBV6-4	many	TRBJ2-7	ASTAELGEQY
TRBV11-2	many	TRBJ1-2	ASSLSQGNTGYT
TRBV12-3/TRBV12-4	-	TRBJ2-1	ASSLNAPEQF
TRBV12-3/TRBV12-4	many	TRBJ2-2	ASSHDRHTGELF
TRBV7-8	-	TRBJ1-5	ASSLTGNGVLH
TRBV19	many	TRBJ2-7	ASSIVGTVTYEQY
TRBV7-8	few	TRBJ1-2	ASSLSPNLASGYT